This T cell receptor beta chain was sequenced in a study of T cell clonotyping in hematopoietic cell transplantation. Study results and caveats: Pathologically expanded recipient clonotypes increased progressively from day 30 to day 180 as diversity fell.

V lost 0 bases, J lost 1 base, and 16 bases lay in between. CDR1 and CDR2 from the germline V gene are SGDLS and YYNGEE. This CDR3 is 17 amino acids long. Notes on this clone: What it binds is unknown.

The protocol was immunoSEQ multiplex PCR, while the TCRdb copy is restricted to in-frame clones and leaves out a portion. The sample yields roughly 15,000 clones, 85% to 90% seen once. The sequenced material came from peripheral blood mononuclear cells. J is TRBJ1-1 and V is TRBV9, with D uncertain. The clonotype comes from a man aged 50-60 years in good health. Some clones in this sample may be carry-over from other donors' samples. CDR3 DNA sequence: TGTGCCAGCAGCGTAGGGCGTCACAAGGGTAAGAACACTGAAGCTTTCTTT. Its translation is CASSVGRHKGKNTEAFF.